This TCR beta chain was captured in a study of Ad26.COV2.S vaccination and SARS-CoV-2 variants (dated by TCRdb to 2020 to 2023). Study-wide context: Vaccine-arm donors came from COV1001, a multicentre, randomized, double-blind, placebo-controlled phase I-IIa trial of Ad26.COV2.S in healthy adults. Ad26.COV2.S was given intramuscularly at 5x10^10 or 1x10^11 viral particles, as a single shot or as two shots 56 days apart. TCRbeta repertoire sequencing served as the tool for gauging how specific and how broad the SARS-CoV-2-reactive T cell receptors were following Ad26.COV2.S vaccination. The TCR-sequenced set comprised approximately 32 samples: some 20 Ad26.COV2.S vaccine recipients, 5 placebo recipients and 8 SARS-CoV-2 convalescent individuals. Trial participants were randomized into five groups of five, in which low-dose or high-dose Ad26.COV2.S was given once or twice, or placebo was given on both occasions. Throughout the experiments and outcome assessment, investigators stayed blinded to trial group allocation. Paper-wide results and their limitations: Non-spike TCR breadth was comparable between vaccine and placebo recipients, consistent with the vaccine containing only spike. Substantial breadth of spike-specific CD8+ and CD4+ T cell responses was reported after vaccination. The authors noted that the TCR breadth and depth analyses may have underestimated total T cell responses. The study was not powered for comparison of responses between vaccine doses or regimens. Compared with placebo recipients, Ad26.COV2.S recipients showed higher spike-specific TCR breadth (P = 0.0014).

Concerning this clone: Its antigen is unknown. No much larger clone is present one base from it, and per-base qualities are unavailable.

V lost 6 bases and J lost 8 bases; the stretch between them is 19 bases long. The cysteine opens and the phenylalanine closes a CDR3 of 14 amino acids. Only the CDR3 DNA is retained, 42 bases long and in frame from the first base. The germline V gene specifies MDHEN as CDR1 and SYDVKM as CDR2. Taken with the paper, the label for treatment or condition translates to: some 20 received Ad26.COV2.S at low or high dose, single or two shots; about 5 received placebo; per-sample allocation not given. Repertoires of vaccine and placebo recipients were sequenced from samples taken on day 63 after the first injection. In Cohort 1b, about 25 adults aged 18-55 years were enrolled at a single site in Boston, USA, between 29 July and 7 August 2020. As a vaccine, Ad26.COV2.S was a replication-incompetent adenovirus type 26 vector that expressed a prefusion-stabilized SARS-CoV-2 spike protein derived from the original Wuhan strain.

TCRbeta CDR3 regions were sequenced with the immunoSEQ Assay. After extraction, genomic DNA underwent amplification by bias-controlled multiplex PCR, followed by high-throughput sequencing. In the original analysis: Collapsing and filtering of sequences were performed to quantify the absolute abundance of each unique TCRbeta CDR3 region. Usable DNA was measured by amplifying reference genes present in all nucleated cells, and TCRbeta template counts were normalized to that usable DNA to estimate T cell fraction. Repertoire TCRs were annotated as SARS-CoV-2-specific by exact matching of V gene, CDR3 amino acid sequence and J gene to a known reactive TCR set. MIRA supplied the reference SARS-CoV-2 TCR set, which was filtered for enrichment in COVID-19-positive ImmuneCODE repertoires so that public or cross-reactive TCRs were removed. Using the MIRA antigens, annotated TCRs were further analysed by specific ORF or by position within an ORF. Breadth was defined as annotated unique rearrangements over total unique productive rearrangements; depth was the summed frequency of those rearrangements. Two-sided Wilcoxon rank-sum tests were used to compare TCR breadth between groups. Held by TCRdb, this immuneACCESS table contains in-frame sequences only and omits some clones. Under half of the omission traces to an unresolved V gene where checked; the cause of the rest is unknown. Clonal size and the V and J genes are those of that table, whereas D and trimming came from the DNA. Within this sample are roughly 500,000 clones, with 89% of them counted one time only. Approximately 2.5% of the sample lies in the top ten.

The input for sequencing was peripheral blood, taken in a trial of Ad26.COV2.S vaccine versus placebo. This TCR came from a person between 18 and 65 years old who received the Ad26.COV2.S COVID-19 vaccine or a placebo. The rearrangement combines TRBV28 with TRBJ1-2; there is no confident call for the D gene. The CDR3: CASSQTGRSWGYTF. The nucleotide sequence reads as follows: TGTGCCAGCAGCCAGACTGGACGGAGTTGGGGCTACACCTTC.